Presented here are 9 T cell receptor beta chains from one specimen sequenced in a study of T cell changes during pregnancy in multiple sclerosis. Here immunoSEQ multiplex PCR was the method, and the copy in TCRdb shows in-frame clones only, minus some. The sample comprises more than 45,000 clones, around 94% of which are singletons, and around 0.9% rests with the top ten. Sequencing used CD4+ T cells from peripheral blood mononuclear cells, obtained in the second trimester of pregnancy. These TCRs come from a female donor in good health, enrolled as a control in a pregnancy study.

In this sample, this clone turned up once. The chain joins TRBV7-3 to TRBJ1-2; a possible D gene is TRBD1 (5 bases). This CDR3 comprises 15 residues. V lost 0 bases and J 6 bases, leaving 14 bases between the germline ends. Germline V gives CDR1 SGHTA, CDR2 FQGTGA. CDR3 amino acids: CASSLTGGEWDGYTF. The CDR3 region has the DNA TGTGCCAGCAGCTTAACGGGAGGGGAGTGGGATGGCTACACCTTC.

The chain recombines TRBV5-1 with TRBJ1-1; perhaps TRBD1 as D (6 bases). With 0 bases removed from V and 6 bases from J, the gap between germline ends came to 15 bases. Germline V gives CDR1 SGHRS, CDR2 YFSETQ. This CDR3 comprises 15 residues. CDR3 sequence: CASSLDPGEGAEAFF. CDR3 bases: TGCGCCAGCAGCTTGGATCCAGGGGAAGGCGCTGAAGCTTTCTTT.

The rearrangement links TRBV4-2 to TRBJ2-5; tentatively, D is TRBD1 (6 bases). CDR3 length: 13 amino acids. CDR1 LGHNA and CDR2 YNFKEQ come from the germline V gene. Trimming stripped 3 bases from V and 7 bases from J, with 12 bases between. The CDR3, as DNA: TGTGCCAGCAGCCAGTCTCAGGGGTTGACCCAGTACTTC. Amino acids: CASSQSQGLTQYF.

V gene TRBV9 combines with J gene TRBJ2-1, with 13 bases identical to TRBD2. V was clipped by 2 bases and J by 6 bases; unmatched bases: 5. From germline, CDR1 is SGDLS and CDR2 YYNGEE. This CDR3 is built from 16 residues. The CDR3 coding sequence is TGTGCCAGCAGCGTCGTACTAGCGGGAGGGATCAATGAGCAGTTCTTC. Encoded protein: CASSVVLAGGINEQFF.

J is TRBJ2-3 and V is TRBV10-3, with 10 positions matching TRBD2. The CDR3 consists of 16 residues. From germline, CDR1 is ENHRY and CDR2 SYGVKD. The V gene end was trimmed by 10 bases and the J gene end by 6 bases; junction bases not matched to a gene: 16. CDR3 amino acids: CATHQPTSGSSDTQYF. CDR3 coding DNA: TGTGCCACCCATCAGCCGACTAGCGGGTCCTCGGATACGCAGTATTTT.

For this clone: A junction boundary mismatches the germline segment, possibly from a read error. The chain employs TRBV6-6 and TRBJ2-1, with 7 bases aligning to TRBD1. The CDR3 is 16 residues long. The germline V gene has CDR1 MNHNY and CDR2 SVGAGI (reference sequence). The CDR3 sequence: CASSPAGTASSNEQFF. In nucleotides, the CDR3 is TGTGCCAGCAGCCCTGCCGGGACAGCCTCCTCCAATGAGCAGTTCTTC.

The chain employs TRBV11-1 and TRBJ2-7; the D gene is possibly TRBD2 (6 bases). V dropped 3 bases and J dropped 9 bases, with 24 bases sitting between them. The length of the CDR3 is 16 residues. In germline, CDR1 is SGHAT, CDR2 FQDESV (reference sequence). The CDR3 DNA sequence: TGTGCCAGCAGCTTCCTTACCGGAGGGGATATCGCGTGGCAGTACTTC. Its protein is CASSFLTGGDIAWQYF.

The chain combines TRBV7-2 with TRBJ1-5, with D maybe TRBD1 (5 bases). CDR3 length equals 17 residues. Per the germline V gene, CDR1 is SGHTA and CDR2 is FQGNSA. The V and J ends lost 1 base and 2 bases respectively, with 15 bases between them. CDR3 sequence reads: CASSLDLVVRGNQPQHF. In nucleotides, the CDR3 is TGTGCCAGCAGCTTAGATTTGGTGGTCAGGGGCAATCAGCCCCAGCATTTT.

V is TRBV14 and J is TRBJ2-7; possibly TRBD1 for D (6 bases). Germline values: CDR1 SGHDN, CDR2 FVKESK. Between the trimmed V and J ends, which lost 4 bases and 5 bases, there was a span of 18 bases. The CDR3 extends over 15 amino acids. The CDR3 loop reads CASSPWDITTHEQYF. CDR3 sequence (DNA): TGTGCCAGCAGCCCCTGGGACATTACAACTCACGAGCAGTACTTC.